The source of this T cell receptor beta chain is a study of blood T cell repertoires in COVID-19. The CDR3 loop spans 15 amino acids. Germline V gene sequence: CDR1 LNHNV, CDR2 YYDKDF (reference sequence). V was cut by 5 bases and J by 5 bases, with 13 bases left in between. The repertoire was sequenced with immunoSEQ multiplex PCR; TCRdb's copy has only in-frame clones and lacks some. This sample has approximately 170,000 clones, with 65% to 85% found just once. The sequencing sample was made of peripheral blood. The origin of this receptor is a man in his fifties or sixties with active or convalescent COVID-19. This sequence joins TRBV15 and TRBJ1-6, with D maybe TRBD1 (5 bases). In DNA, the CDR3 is TGTGCCACCAGCCGGGGGGGGTCGAATAATTCACCCCTCCACTTT. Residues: CATSRGGSNNSPLHF.